This record concerns one TCR beta chain sequence. Its antigen is not known. The data originate from a study of graft-versus-host responses after intestinal transplantation. About the study: Every recipient had anti-thymocyte globulin induction and around three years of tacrolimus plus steroids.

Libraries were prepared by immunoSEQ multiplex PCR; TCRdb keeps only in-frame clonotypes and omits some of them. The top ten hold 0.23% of the sample, which has some 120,000 clones, around 90% seen once. The germline V gene encodes CDR1 SGHVS and CDR2 FQNEAQ. The length of the CDR3 is 15 residues. Trimming removed 5 bases from V and 3 bases from J; junction bases left unmatched: 7. The receptor comes from a human donor who was the organ donor for an intestinal transplant. Sequenced here: unstimulated CD4+ T cells sorted from spleen or lymph node cells, sampled before transplant. The genes are TRBV7-8 and TRBJ2-5; 9 bases map to TRBD2. The CDR3 DNA is TGTGCCAGCAGCCCCTGGGGCGGGAGGGAAGAGACCCAGTACTTC. Protein product: CASSPWGGREETQYF.